This entry lists 9 T cell receptor beta chains sequenced from one sample in a study of T cells in Graves' hyperthyroidism and ophthalmopathy. Amplification of TCR beta CDR3 regions used RNA as the template. A set of HTBI primers served as the primers for a first-round RT-PCR of the TCR CDR3. Each CDR3 protein is one row after TCRdb ran MiXCR on the multiplex PCR reads. The data show around 400,000 distinct CDR3 sequences, around 25% seen once. The sequencing sample was made of blood. These receptors came from a man between 50 and 59 years old with Graves' hyperthyroidism.

The V gene is TRBV2, the J gene TRBJ2-6, with D unclear. Trimming removed 3 bases from V and 0 bases from J, with 6 bases in between. This CDR3 spans 15 amino acids. Looked up from germline, CDR1 is SNHLY and CDR2 is FYNNEI. As DNA, the CDR3 is TGTGCCAGCAGTGACTGGAGCTCTGGGGCCAACGTCCTGACTTTC. Protein sequence: CASSDWSSGANVLTF.

The gene calls are TRBV5-5 and TRBJ2-1; no firm D call. This CDR3 spans 16 amino acids. Germline V gene lookup returns CDR1 SGHKS and CDR2 YYEKEE (reference sequence). Trimming cost V 2 bases and J 7 bases, with 19 bases left between them. Here the CDR3 DNA reads TGTGCCAGCAGCTTCTCCCCCCCTAATGGGCAGAATGAGCAGTTCTTC. This encodes CASSFSPPNGQNEQFF.

Note on this clonotype: This may be a read error: a much more frequent sequence differs by one nucleotide. The chain joins TRBV20-1 to TRBJ2-3; 7 positions match TRBD2. The CDR3 sequence is 13 residues long. Germline V CDR1 and CDR2: DFQATT, SNEGSKA (reference sequence). DNA for the CDR3: TGCAGTGGCCATAGCGGGTCGAGAGGGACGCGGTATTTT. Translation gives CSGHSGSRGTRYF.

This clonotype was seen many times. The rearrangement joins TRBV5-1 to TRBJ2-7; 11 bases align to TRBD2. The CDR3 runs 14 residues. V was clipped by 6 bases and J by 2 bases; unmatched bases: 4. Germline CDR1 reads SGHRS; CDR2 reads YFSETQ. Here the CDR3 reads CASTTSGDTYEQYF. Here the CDR3 DNA reads TGCGCCAGCACGACTAGCGGGGATACCTACGAGCAGTACTTC. The full variable domain, its missing parts supplied by reference TRBV5-1 and TRBJ2-7, is KAGVTQTPRYLIKTRGQQVTLSCSPISGHRSVSWYQQTPGQGLQFLFEYFSETQRNKGNFPGRFSGRQFSNSRSEMNVSTLELGDSALYLCASTTSGDTYEQYFGPGTRLTVT.

This clonotype has a count of ten or more. The chain has TRBV7-9 and TRBJ2-1, with D perhaps TRBD2 (6 bases). The CDR3 runs 16 residues. Germline V gene sequence: CDR1 SEHNR, CDR2 FQNEAQ (reference sequence). V was shortened by 3 bases and J by 0 bases, with 12 bases between the two germline ends. This CDR3 reads CASSFPRGSSYNEQFF. The CDR3 DNA is TGTGCCAGCAGCTTTCCCCGGGGGAGCTCCTACAATGAGCAGTTCTTC.

This clonotype has just a few counts. The V call is TRBV3-1, the J call TRBJ2-2; maybe TRBD2 (5 bases). This CDR3 is 14 amino acids long. Looked up from germline, CDR1 is LGHDT and CDR2 is YNNKEL (reference sequence). V lost 7 bases, J lost 6 bases, and 15 bases lay in between. The CDR3 nucleotides read TGTGCCAGCAAGGGAACCACACTAGCCGGGGAGCTGTTTTTT. It translates to CASKGTTLAGELFF.

This clonotype appeared many times. This rearrangement joins TRBV5-1 to TRBJ2-7; 7 bases align to TRBD1. CDR1 is SGHRS, CDR2 YFSETQ, per germline. J gave up 3 bases and V 2 bases, and 5 bases lay outside the gene matches. This CDR3 has 14 amino acids. The CDR3 DNA reads as TGCGCCAGCAGCTTTGACAGGGCCTACTACGAGCAGTACTTC. Encoded protein: CASSFDRAYYEQYF.

The J gene is TRBJ2-1, the V gene TRBV9; the match to TRBD2 covers 10 bases. This CDR3 contains 16 residues. CDR1 is SGDLS, CDR2 YYNGEE, per germline. V dropped 3 bases and J dropped 5; count of bases not matched to a gene: 8. The CDR3 sequence: CASSASGTSANNEQFF. The CDR3 DNA sequence: TGTGCCAGCAGCGCCTCCGGGACTAGCGCAAACAATGAGCAGTTCTTC.

The rearrangement links TRBV7-9 to TRBJ2-1; 9 bases align to TRBD2. CDR1 and CDR2 (germline): SEHNR, FQNEAQ (reference sequence). V shed 0 bases, J shed 15 bases, and the junction held 15 bases outside the gene matches. CDR3 length: 16 amino acids. CDR3 sequence: CASSLALSGRSGFAFF. CDR3 DNA sequence: TGTGCCAGCAGCTTAGCTCTCAGCGGGAGGTCCGGGTTTGCGTTCTTC.